This T cell receptor (beta chain) was retrieved from a study of blood T cell repertoires in COVID-19. Study-wide background: PBMCs, B-cell-depleted T cells, or T cells were the source of the cDNA or gDNA that made up the material.

This clone was observed once. The CDR3 length is 16 residues. The V and J ends lost 0 bases and 2 bases, in that order; junction bases with no gene match: 7. Germline values: CDR1 LGHNA, CDR2 YSLEER. Original processing notes: How many nucleated cells were present was estimated from reference gene primer amplification. Assay used: immunoSEQ multiplex PCR; TCRdb lists only in-frame clones, some missing. That table is the source of V, J and clone size, and D and trimming were worked out from the DNA. Of roughly 140,000 clones listed, 80% to 90% were seen once; the top ten hold 8%. The Seattle patients, enrolled during active infection, were followed longitudinally.

The chain joins TRBV4-3 to TRBJ2-7; 7 bases are a match to TRBD2. The source material was peripheral blood. The TCR comes from a woman aged 60-75 years with COVID-19, enrolled during active disease. The CDR3 loop is CASSQDFRGVTYEQYF. As DNA, the CDR3 is TGCGCCAGCAGCCAAGATTTCCGGGGGGTAACCTACGAGCAGTACTTC.